The rows below give T cell receptor beta chains drawn from one sample of a study of T cell responses to AZD1222 COVID-19 vaccine. Assay used: immunoSEQ multiplex PCR; TCRdb lists only in-frame clones, some missing. The sample has about 140,000 clones; approximately 95% are singletons. The sample here was peripheral blood, taken on day 0 of MenACWY control vaccination. The origin of the receptors is an adult in good health. CDR3s include the opening cysteine and the closing phenylalanine or tryptophan. D genes are given only for firm matches. A row's size may be missing; if present it is once, few, many or a size class.

d_gene,abundance,j_gene,v_gene,CDR3aa,CDR3nt
-,-,TRBJ1-2,TRBV27,CASSPLGTLNGGGYTF,TGTGCCAGCAGTCCGTTGGGGACACTAAACGGAGGAGGCTACACCTTC
-,-,TRBJ2-2,TRBV5-8,CASSSGLAANTGELFF,TGTGCCAGCAGCTCCGGACTCGCGGCGAACACCGGGGAGCTGTTTTTT
-,-,TRBJ1-2,TRBV3-1/TRBV3-2,CASSRGQLLNYGYTF,TGTGCCAGCAGCCGTGGACAGTTACTAAACTATGGCTACACCTTC
-,-,TRBJ1-2,TRBV25-1,CASSGQGVSNRYTF,TGTGCCAGCAGTGGCCAGGGCGTGAGTAACCGCTACACCTTC
-,-,TRBJ1-1,TRBV30,CAWTRGIGNTEAFF,TGTGCCTGGACGAGGGGGATAGGGAACACTGAAGCTTTCTTT
-,-,TRBJ1-1,TRBV30,CAWSFLNTEAFF,TGTGCCTGGAGTTTCTTGAACACTGAAGCTTTCTTT
-,-,TRBJ2-1,TRBV11-2,CASSLQGFTYNEQFF,TGTGCCAGCAGCTTACAGGGATTTACCTACAATGAGCAGTTCTTC
-,once,TRBJ1-1,TRBV5-1,CASSLWGSGTEAFF,TGCGCCAGCAGCTTGTGGGGTTCCGGAACTGAAGCTTTCTTT
-,-,TRBJ1-3,TRBV30,CALSDSYTIYF,TGTGCCTTATCGGATTCGTACACCATATATTTT
TRBD2,-,TRBJ2-1,TRBV6-2/TRBV6-3,CASSYLSGGAYNEQFF,TGTGCCAGCAGTTACTTAAGCGGGGGGGCCTACAATGAGCAGTTCTTC
-,-,TRBJ2-5,TRBV5-1,CASSLGQGETQYF,TGCGCCAGCAGCTTGGGCCAGGGAGAGACCCAGTACTTC
-,-,TRBJ1-1,TRBV19,CASSIVGSMNTEAFF,TGTGCCAGTAGTATCGTGGGCAGCATGAACACTGAAGCTTTCTTT
TRBD1,-,TRBJ1-2,TRBV19,CASSIGPGTAYGYTF,TGTGCAAGTAGTATAGGCCCCGGGACAGCCTATGGCTACACCTTC
-,few,TRBJ2-2,TRBV27,CASSENTGELFF,TGTGCCAGCAGTGAGAACACCGGGGAGCTGTTTTTT
-,-,TRBJ1-1,TRBV3-1/TRBV3-2,CASTTWGGLPTEAFF,TGTGCCAGCACCACTTGGGGGGGGCTGCCCACTGAAGCTTTCTTT
-,-,TRBJ1-1,TRBV20-1,CSASGSSRGYEAFF,TGCAGTGCTAGTGGGTCCAGCAGGGGATATGAAGCTTTCTTT
-,-,TRBJ1-5,TRBV10-1,CASIGSFNQPQHF,TGCGCCAGCATCGGGTCCTTCAATCAGCCCCAGCATTTT
-,-,TRBJ1-2,TRBV27,CASSFLPTGLDYGYTF,TGTGCCAGCAGTTTCCTCCCGACAGGCCTAGACTATGGCTACACCTTC
-,-,TRBJ1-4,TRBV5-1,CASSWGPTNEKLFF,TGCGCCAGCAGCTGGGGACCGACTAATGAAAAACTGTTTTTT
-,-,TRBJ2-1,TRBV28,CASRPSLYNEQFF,TGTGCCAGCAGGCCGAGCCTTTACAATGAGCAGTTCTTC
-,-,TRBJ1-5,TRBV24-1,CATSDPGTPGAQHF,TGTGCCACCAGTGATCCAGGGACCCCCGGCGCCCAGCATTTT
TRBD2,-,TRBJ2-1,TRBV7-9,CASRERGGNNEQFF,TGTGCCAGCAGGGAGCGGGGGGGCAACAATGAGCAGTTCTTC
-,-,TRBJ1-1,TRBV19,CASSPRDTMEIAFF,TGTGCCAGTAGTCCCCGGGACACCATGGAGATTGCTTTCTTT
-,-,TRBJ2-2,TRBV4-3,CASSQEAGHGELFF,TGCGCCAGCAGCCAAGAAGCAGGGCACGGGGAGCTGTTTTTT
-,-,TRBJ2-2,TRBV10-3,CASKGEGLHTGELFF,TGTGCCTCCAAGGGGGAGGGGCTACACACCGGGGAGCTGTTTTTT
-,-,TRBJ2-1,TRBV27,CASSLSGGRNNEQFF,TGTGCCAGCAGTTTATCAGGGGGACGGAACAATGAGCAGTTCTTC
-,once,TRBJ2-7,TRBV11-2,CASSPGGRSEQYF,TGTGCCAGCAGCCCTGGGGGGCGGTCCGAGCAGTACTTC
TRBD1,-,TRBJ1-1,TRBV15,CATSRGPQGANTEAFF,TGTGCCACCAGCAGAGGCCCCCAGGGGGCGAACACTGAAGCTTTCTTT
-,-,TRBJ1-5,TRBV6-5,CASSLGLYSNQPQHF,TGTGCCAGCAGCCTCGGACTGTATAGCAATCAGCCCCAGCATTTT
TRBD1,-,TRBJ1-3,TRBV28,CASSFTTLYRGGGNTIYF,TGTGCCAGCAGTTTTACTACCCTTTACAGGGGAGGTGGAAACACCATATATTTT
-,-,TRBJ2-2,TRBV3-1/TRBV3-2,CASSQAGTGPNTGELFF,TGTGCCAGCAGCCAAGCGGGAACAGGGCCAAACACCGGGGAGCTGTTTTTT
-,-,TRBJ1-2,TRBV20-1,CSASSGNYGYTF,TGCAGTGCTAGTTCGGGAAACTATGGCTACACCTTC
-,-,TRBJ2-5,TRBV24-1,CATGDQETQYF,TGTGCCACCGGAGATCAAGAGACCCAGTACTTC
-,-,TRBJ1-1,TRBV4-3,CASSPGPMNTEAFF,TGCGCCAGCAGCCCCGGCCCGATGAACACTGAAGCTTTCTTT
-,-,TRBJ1-1,TRBV5-4,CASSLGGGNTEAFF,TGTGCCAGCAGCTTGGGAGGGGGAAACACTGAAGCTTTCTTT
TRBD2,-,TRBJ2-3,TRBV5-1,CASSPLLAGVADTQYF,TGCGCCAGCAGCCCCCTACTAGCGGGAGTTGCAGATACGCAGTATTTT
-,-,TRBJ2-7,TRBV6-5,CASAPGPSSYEQYF,TGTGCCAGCGCCCCGGGACCTTCCTCCTACGAGCAGTACTTC
TRBD2,-,TRBJ2-7,TRBV7-9,CASSPSGTTIEQYF,TGTGCCAGCAGCCCCAGCGGGACTACGATCGAGCAGTACTTC
TRBD2,-,TRBJ2-1,TRBV19,CASKLTRGDHNEQFF,TGTGCCAGTAAGCTCACACGGGGGGACCACAATGAGCAGTTCTTC
TRBD1,-,TRBJ2-1,TRBV18,CASSPSATGVNEQFF,TGTGCCAGCTCACCCTCTGCGACAGGGGTGAATGAGCAGTTCTTC
-,-,TRBJ2-7,TRBV30,CAWSLWLPEQYF,TGTGCCTGGAGTCTCTGGTTACCCGAGCAGTACTTC
TRBD2,-,TRBJ2-1,TRBV5-5,CASSLVLAGPYNEQFF,TGTGCCAGCAGCTTGGTCTTAGCGGGGCCCTACAATGAGCAGTTCTTC
-,-,TRBJ2-7,TRBV4-3,CASSQDTNYEQYF,TGCGCCAGCAGCCAAGACACTAACTACGAGCAGTACTTC
-,once,TRBJ1-1,TRBV10-3,CAISPAAGWAFF,TGTGCCATCAGCCCAGCGGCAGGTTGGGCTTTCTTT
-,-,TRBJ1-2,TRBV6-5,CASSRGRGGYTF,TGTGCCAGCAGCCGCGGCCGAGGGGGCTACACCTTC
-,-,TRBJ1-1,TRBV28,CASSVVSAEAFF,TGTGCCAGCAGTGTAGTGTCGGCTGAAGCTTTCTTT
TRBD2,-,TRBJ2-1,TRBV29-1,CSTRTSGRDSEQFF,TGCAGCACCCGGACTAGCGGGAGGGATAGTGAGCAGTTCTTC
-,-,TRBJ1-2,TRBV9,CASSVAPGSDNYGYTF,TGTGCCAGCAGCGTGGCACCGGGGTCCGATAACTATGGCTACACCTTC
TRBD1,-,TRBJ2-1,TRBV6-6,CASSLTGQALTQQFF,TGTGCCAGCAGCTTGACAGGACAGGCCCTGACACAGCAGTTCTTC
-,-,TRBJ1-1,TRBV3-1/TRBV3-2,CASSKTPGLKNTEAFF,TGTGCCAGCAGCAAAACCCCGGGACTCAAGAACACTGAAGCTTTCTTT
-,-,TRBJ1-1,TRBV6-5,CASSLKTDGNTEAFF,TGTGCCAGCAGTCTCAAGACTGACGGGAACACTGAAGCTTTCTTT